The 12 T cell receptor beta chains below were found in one sample sequenced in a study of control samples from healthy donors and cancer patients. Libraries were prepared by immunoSEQ multiplex PCR; TCRdb keeps only in-frame clonotypes and omits some of them. The table includes under 150,000 clones, roughly nine tenths detected once. The sequenced material came from PBMCs. These receptors were taken from a woman between 50 and 59 years old with colorectal cancer.

V is TRBV5-6 and J is TRBJ2-1; D tentatively fits TRBD1 or TRBD2 (5 bases each). The CDR3 is 13 amino acids. Germline values: CDR1 SGHDT, CDR2 YYEEEE. The germline V and J ends were trimmed by 4 bases and 4 bases, with 9 bases remaining between them. CDR3 sequence (DNA): TGTGCCAGCAGCCACGGGACGTACAATGAGCAGTTCTTC. Encoded protein: CASSHGTYNEQFF. Drawing the rest from reference TRBV5-6 and TRBJ2-1, the complete variable domain is DAGVTQSPTHLIKTRGQQVTLRCSPKSGHDTVSWYQQALGQGPQFIFQYYEEEERQRGNFPDRFSGHQFPNYSSELNVNALLLGDSALYLCASSHGTYNEQFFGPGTRLTVL.

This clone was counted a few times. V is TRBV6-5 and J is TRBJ1-1; no clear D gene. V was shortened by 6 bases and J by 3 bases, with 11 bases between the two germline ends. The germline V gene has CDR1 MNHEY and CDR2 SVGAGI. This CDR3 region has 13 residues. As DNA, the CDR3 is TGTGCCAGCAGACCCGGACCGCACACTGAAGCTTTCTTT. Its protein is CASRPGPHTEAFF.

V usage is TRBV5-1 and J usage is TRBJ1-1; TRBD1 matches 9 bases. J lost 0 bases, V lost 4 bases, and 7 bases had no gene match. The CDR3 totals 16 residues. Germline V gene sequence: CDR1 SGHRS, CDR2 YFSETQ. Here the CDR3 reads CASSPGTGPLNTEAFF. CDR3 in DNA: TGCGCCAGCAGCCCTGGGACAGGGCCTTTGAACACTGAAGCTTTCTTT.

This chain uses TRBV27 with TRBJ1-5; a weak D match, TRBD1 (5 bases). CDR1 and CDR2 (germline): MNHEY, SMNVEV (reference sequence). The V end was cut by 6 bases, the J end by 0 bases, with 12 bases between. The CDR3 covers 15 residues. The CDR3 nucleotides are TGTGCCAGCAGCACGGACACCTATAGCAATCAGCCCCAGCATTTT. It specifies CASSTDTYSNQPQHF.

The chain carries TRBV6-5 and TRBJ1-1; 10 nucleotides line up with TRBD1. CDR3 length equals 15 residues. Germline loops: CDR1 MNHEY, CDR2 SVGAGI. Trimming took 4 bases from V and 5 from J; bases not matched to a gene: 7. The CDR3: CASSFLDRGRTEAFF. The CDR3 DNA reads TGTGCCAGCAGTTTCCTCGACAGGGGGCGAACTGAAGCTTTCTTT.

The chain has TRBV28 and TRBJ1-2; weak D call: TRBD1 (6 bases). This CDR3 is 13 amino acids long. The V gene lost 7 bases and the J gene lost 7 bases, with 16 bases spanning the gap. Germline V lookup: CDR1 MDHEN, CDR2 SYDVKM. The CDR3 sequence is CASTLRGEGGYTF. The CDR3 DNA follows: TGTGCCAGCACCTTAAGGGGGGAAGGTGGCTACACCTTC.

This clone showed up just once. The CDR3 DNA reads TGTGCCAGTGCTAACGGGGCCTCCAATGAGCAGTTCTTC. This codes for CASANGASNEQFF. The chain employs TRBV19 and TRBJ2-1; TRBD1 or TRBD2 may be the D gene (5 bases each). Deletions cut 8 bases from V and 6 bases from J, with 14 bases between. The germline gives CDR1 LNHDA, CDR2 SQIVND (reference sequence). This CDR3 comprises 13 residues. Filled out from reference TRBV19 and TRBJ2-1, the complete variable domain reads DGGITQSPKYLFRKEGQNVTLSCEQNLNHDAMYWYRQDPGQGLRLIYYSQIVNDFQKGDIAEGYSVSREKKESFPLTVTSAQKNPTAFYLCASANGASNEQFFGPGTRLTVL.

The V gene is TRBV19, the J gene TRBJ1-2; 7 positions match TRBD1. Germline trimming cut 4 bases from V and 3 bases from J; bases unmatched to any gene: 5. CDR3 length equals 14 residues. Per germline, CDR1 LNHDA and CDR2 SQIVND (reference sequence). In nucleotides, the CDR3 is TGTGCCAGTAGTACGGACAGGTCCTACTATGGCTACACCTTC. Residues: CASSTDRSYYGYTF. The full variable domain, in which reference TRBV19 and TRBJ1-2 provide the parts outside the CDR3, is DGGITQSPKYLFRKEGQNVTLSCEQNLNHDAMYWYRQDPGQGLRLIYYSQIVNDFQKGDIAEGYSVSREKKESFPLTVTSAQKNPTAFYLCASSTDRSYYGYTFGSGTRLTVV.

The chain combines TRBV27 with TRBJ2-7; perhaps TRBD1 as D (6 bases). The CDR3 extends over 15 amino acids. CDR1 is MNHEY, CDR2 SMNVEV, per germline (reference sequence). Trimming stripped 4 bases from V and 1 base from J, with 14 bases between. As DNA, the CDR3 is TGTGCCAGCAGTTCAAACAGGGTGGGTTCCTACGAGCAGTACTTC. Its translation: CASSSNRVGSYEQYF.

The chain has TRBV6-2 or TRBV6-3 and TRBJ2-6, with no clear D. Trimming shortened V by 1 base and J by 0 bases, and 7 bases separated the two germline ends. Germline V gene sequence: CDR1 MNHEY, CDR2 SVGEGT. The CDR3 has 16 amino acids. The DNA for the CDR3 is TGTGCCAGCAGTTACTTCGGCAACTCTGGGGCCAACGTCCTGACTTTC. Residues: CASSYFGNSGANVLTF.

The chain joins TRBV30 to TRBJ1-2; D not certain. Trimming stripped 1 base from V and 5 bases from J, with 11 bases between. The length of the CDR3 is 13 residues. Germline CDR1 GTSNPN, CDR2 SVGIG (reference sequence). CDR3 DNA sequence: TGTGCCTGGAGTGACAGACTGGGATATGGCTACACCTTC. Protein product: CAWSDRLGYGYTF.

The rearrangement joins TRBV5-1 to TRBJ1-2, with TRBD1 matching 7 bases. CDR1 is SGHRS and CDR2 is YFSETQ in the germline V gene. The CDR3 is made up of 13 amino acids. The trim removed 4 bases at V and 7 bases at J, leaving 7 bases unmatched. This CDR3 is CASSLGGDGGYTF. The DNA of the CDR3 is TGCGCCAGCAGCCTAGGGGGCGACGGTGGCTACACCTTC.